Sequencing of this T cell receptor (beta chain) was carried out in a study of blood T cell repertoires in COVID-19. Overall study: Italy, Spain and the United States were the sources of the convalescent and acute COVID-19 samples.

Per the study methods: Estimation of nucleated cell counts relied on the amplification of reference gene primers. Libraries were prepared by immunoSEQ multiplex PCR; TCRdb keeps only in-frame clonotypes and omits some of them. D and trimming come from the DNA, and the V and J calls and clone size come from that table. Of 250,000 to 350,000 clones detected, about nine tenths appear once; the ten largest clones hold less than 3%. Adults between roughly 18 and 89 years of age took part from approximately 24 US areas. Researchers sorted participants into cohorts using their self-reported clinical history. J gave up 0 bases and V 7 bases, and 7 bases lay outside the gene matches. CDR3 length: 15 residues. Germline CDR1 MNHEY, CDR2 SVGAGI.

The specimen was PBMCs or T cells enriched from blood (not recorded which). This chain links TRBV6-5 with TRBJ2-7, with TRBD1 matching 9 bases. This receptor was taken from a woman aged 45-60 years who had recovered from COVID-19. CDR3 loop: CASTLGQGFSYEQYF. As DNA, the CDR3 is TGTGCCAGCACCCTGGGACAGGGCTTCTCCTACGAGCAGTACTTC.